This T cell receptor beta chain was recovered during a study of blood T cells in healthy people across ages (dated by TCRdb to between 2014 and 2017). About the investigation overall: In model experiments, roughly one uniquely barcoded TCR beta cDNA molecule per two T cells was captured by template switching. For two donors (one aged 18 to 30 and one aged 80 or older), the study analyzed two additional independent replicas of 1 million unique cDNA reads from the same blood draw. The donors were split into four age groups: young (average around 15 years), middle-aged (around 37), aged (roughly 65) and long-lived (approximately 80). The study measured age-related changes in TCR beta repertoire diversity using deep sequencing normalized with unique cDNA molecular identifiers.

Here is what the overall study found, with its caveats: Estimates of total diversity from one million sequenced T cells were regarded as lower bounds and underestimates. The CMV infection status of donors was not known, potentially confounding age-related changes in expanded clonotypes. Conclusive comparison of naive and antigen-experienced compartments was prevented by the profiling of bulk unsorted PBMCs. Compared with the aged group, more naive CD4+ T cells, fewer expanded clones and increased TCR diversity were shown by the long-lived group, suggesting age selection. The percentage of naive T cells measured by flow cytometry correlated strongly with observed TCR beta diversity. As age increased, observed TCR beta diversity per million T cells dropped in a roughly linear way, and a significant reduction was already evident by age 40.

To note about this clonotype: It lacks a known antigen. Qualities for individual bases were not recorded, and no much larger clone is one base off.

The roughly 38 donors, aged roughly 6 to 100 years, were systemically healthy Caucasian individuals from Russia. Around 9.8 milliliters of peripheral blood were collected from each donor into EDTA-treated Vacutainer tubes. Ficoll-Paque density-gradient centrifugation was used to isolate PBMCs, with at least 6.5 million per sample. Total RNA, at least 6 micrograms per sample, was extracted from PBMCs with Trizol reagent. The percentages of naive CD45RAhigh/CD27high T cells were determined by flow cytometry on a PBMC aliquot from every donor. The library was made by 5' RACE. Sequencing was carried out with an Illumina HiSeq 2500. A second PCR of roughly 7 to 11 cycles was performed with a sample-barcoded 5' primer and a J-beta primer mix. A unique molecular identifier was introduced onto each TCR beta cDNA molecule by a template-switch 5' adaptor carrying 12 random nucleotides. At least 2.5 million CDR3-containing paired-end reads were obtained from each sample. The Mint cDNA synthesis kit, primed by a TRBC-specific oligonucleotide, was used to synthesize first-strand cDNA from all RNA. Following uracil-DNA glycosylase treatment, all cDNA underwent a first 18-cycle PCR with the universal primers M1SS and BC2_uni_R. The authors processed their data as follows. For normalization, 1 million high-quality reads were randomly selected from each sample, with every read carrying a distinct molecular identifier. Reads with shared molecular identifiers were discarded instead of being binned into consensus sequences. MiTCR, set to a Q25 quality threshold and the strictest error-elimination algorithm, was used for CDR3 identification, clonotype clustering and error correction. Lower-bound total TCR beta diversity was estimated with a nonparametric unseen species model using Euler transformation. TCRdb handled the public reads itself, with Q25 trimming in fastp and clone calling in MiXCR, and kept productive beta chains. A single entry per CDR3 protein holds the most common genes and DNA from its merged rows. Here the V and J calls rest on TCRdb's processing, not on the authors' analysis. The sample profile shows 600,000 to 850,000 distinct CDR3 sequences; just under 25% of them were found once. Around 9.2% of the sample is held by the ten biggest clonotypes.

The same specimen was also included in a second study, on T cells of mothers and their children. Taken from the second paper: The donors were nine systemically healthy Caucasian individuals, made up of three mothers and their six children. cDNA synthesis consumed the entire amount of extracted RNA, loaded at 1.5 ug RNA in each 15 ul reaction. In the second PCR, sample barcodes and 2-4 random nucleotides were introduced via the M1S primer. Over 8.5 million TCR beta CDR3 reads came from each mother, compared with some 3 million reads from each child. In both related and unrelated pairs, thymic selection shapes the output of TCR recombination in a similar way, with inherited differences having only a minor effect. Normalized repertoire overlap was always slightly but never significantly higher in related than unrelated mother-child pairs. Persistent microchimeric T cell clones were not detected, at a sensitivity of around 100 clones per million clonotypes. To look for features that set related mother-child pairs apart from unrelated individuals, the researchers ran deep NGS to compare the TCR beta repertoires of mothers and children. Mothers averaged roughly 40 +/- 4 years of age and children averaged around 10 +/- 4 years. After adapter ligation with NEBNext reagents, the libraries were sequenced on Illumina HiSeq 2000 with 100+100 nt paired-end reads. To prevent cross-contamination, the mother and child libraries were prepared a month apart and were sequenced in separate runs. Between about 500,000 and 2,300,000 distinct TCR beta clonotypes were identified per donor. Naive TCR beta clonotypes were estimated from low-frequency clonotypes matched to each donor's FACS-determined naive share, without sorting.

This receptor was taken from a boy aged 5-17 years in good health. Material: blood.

The DNA sequence is given as TGCAGCGTCGTATGGGAGACCCAGTACTTC. This is translated as CSVVWETQYF. The rearranged segments are TRBV29-1 and TRBJ2-5, with the D gene uncertain. The CDR3 has 10 amino acids, counting the end cysteine and phenylalanine. This entry keeps only the CDR3 DNA: 30 bases, framed from base 1. V lost 6 bases and J lost 5 bases; the stretch between them is 7 bases long. The germline V gene encodes CDR1 SQVTM and CDR2 ANQGSEA.